A selection of T cell receptor beta chains follows, all from one sample in a study of molecular identifiers for immune sequencing clone quantification. TCRdb re-analysed the PCR reads in MiXCR, keeping a single row per CDR3 protein. Here the sample spans a few hundred thousand distinct CDR3 sequences, over 20% being singletons. Sequencing used naive CD8+ T cells from blood, with Jurkat cell RNA spiked in. Receptors originate from a human donor in good health. Some libraries in this study had Jurkat cell RNA spiked in. Each CDR3 is given with its conserved first and last residue. A D gene is named only where the DNA matches it firmly. For some rows the clone size is stated as once, few or many, or as a class when expanded; others skip it.

clone size | D gene | J gene | V gene | CDR3 protein | CDR3 DNA
few | TRBD2 | TRBJ2-4 | TRBV14 | CASSPDWGGIQYF | TGTGCCAGCAGCCCGGACTGGGGGGGCATTCAGTACTTC
few | . | TRBJ2-4 | TRBV7-9 | CASSPRDLAKNIQYF | TGTGCCAGCAGCCCGCGGGACCTAGCCAAAAACATTCAGTACTTC
. | TRBD2 | TRBJ2-1 | TRBV6-6 | CASSYSAGGSHNEQFF | TGTGCCAGCAGTTACTCGGCGGGGGGCTCCCACAATGAGCAGTTCTTC
once | . | TRBJ2-1 | TRBV6-4 | CASSVSGRSYNEQFF | TGTGCCAGCAGTGTGTCGGGGCGCTCCTACAATGAGCAGTTCTTC
few | . | TRBJ1-1 | TRBV5-6 | CASSLGRADEAFF | TGTGCCAGCAGCTTGGGTCGGGCCGATGAAGCTTTCTTT
. | TRBD1 | TRBJ2-7 | TRBV14 | CASRDSSSYEQYF | TGTGCCAGCCGGGACAGCAGCTCCTACGAGCAGTACTTC
many | . | TRBJ1-1 | TRBV10-1 | CASSAGSAGTEAFF | TGCGCCAGCAGTGCGGGGTCAGCAGGCACTGAAGCTTTCTTT
. | TRBD1 | TRBJ2-6 | TRBV15 | CATSGQGIDSGANVLTF | TGTGCCACCAGCGGACAGGGGATAGACTCTGGGGCCAACGTCCTGACTTTC
. | . | TRBJ1-1 | TRBV24-1 | CATTPGSGAEAFF | TGTGCCACCACCCCAGGGAGTGGAGCTGAAGCTTTCTTT
. | . | TRBJ1-1 | TRBV27 | CASKVPGFTVAFF | TGTGCCAGCAAAGTCCCAGGGTTCACTGTAGCTTTCTTT
many | TRBD2 | TRBJ2-5 | TRBV14 | CASSQDQLAGRETQYF | TGTGCCAGCAGCCAAGATCAACTAGCGGGCCGAGAGACCCAGTACTTC
many | . | TRBJ2-7 | TRBV29-1 | CSVDFRGEQYF | TGCAGCGTTGACTTTAGAGGCGAGCAGTACTTC
many | . | TRBJ2-5 | TRBV5-1 | CASSPTPEETQYF | TGCGCCAGCAGCCCCACCCCCGAAGAGACCCAGTACTTC
. | TRBD1 | TRBJ1-3 | TRBV7-9 | CASSLLPGQQSGNTIYF | TGTGCCAGCAGCTTGCTACCGGGACAGCAATCTGGAAACACCATATATTTT
many | . | TRBJ2-1 | TRBV2 | CASSAGGRFF | TGTGCCAGCAGTGCCGGGGGCCGCTTCTTC
few | . | TRBJ1-1 | TRBV27 | CASSLITTPANTEAFF | TGTGCCAGCAGTCTTATTACTACTCCAGCCAACACTGAAGCTTTCTTT